The entry below gives a single T cell receptor beta chain sequence along with its context. Antigen specificity is unknown. Healthy and HIV-negative, the adult donors had no recent acute infections or vaccinations. CD4+ cell separation produced CD45RA+ naive and CD45RA-negative memory subsets. These data belong to a study of shared clonotypes between healthy human individuals. Study results and caveats: Across a handful of donors, naive CD4 shared 5% to 6.5%, naive CD8 around 3.8%, memory CD4 about 2.5%, memory CD8 0.4% to 0.5%.

Each subset's genomic DNA was split evenly across several immunoSEQ plates. This table comes from immunoSEQ multiplex PCR, and its TCRdb copy is limited to in-frame clones, with some not included. Of about 2.5 million clones listed, roughly 92% are singletons. Trimming shortened V by 5 bases and J by 5 bases, and 9 bases separated the two germline ends. This CDR3 is 13 amino acids long. Germline values: CDR1 SGHNT, CDR2 YENEEA. The receptor's source is a man younger than 35 in good health. Some clones in this sample may be carry-over from other donors' samples. The V and J genes are TRBV11-3 and TRBJ2-2; D uncertain. Specimen: naive CD4+ T cells from PBMCs. The subset: CD45RA+ positively selected. As DNA, the CDR3 is TGTGCCAGCAGCCAGCGAGGAACCGGGGAGCTGTTTTTT. As protein: CASSQRGTGELFF.